A single sample gave rise to the 22 T cell receptor beta chains below, sequenced in a study of T cell changes during pregnancy in multiple sclerosis. The data were produced by immunoSEQ multiplex PCR, yet TCRdb's version contains in-frame clones alone and is incomplete. The data contain approximately 48,000 clones, approximately 94% of them singletons. Sequenced here: CD8+ T cells from peripheral blood mononuclear cells, sampled before pregnancy. The origin of the receptors is a female donor with multiple sclerosis, enrolled in a pregnancy study.

The CDR3: CASSPGTGIYGYTF. Here the CDR3 DNA reads TGTGCCAGCAGCCCCGGGACAGGGATCTATGGCTACACCTTC. The chain is built from TRBV2 and TRBJ1-2, with TRBD1 matching over 9 bases. V lost 6 bases to trimming and J lost 4 bases; unmatched junction nucleotides: 6. The CDR3 contains 14 residues. Germline CDR1 is SNHLY and CDR2 is FYNNEI.

This chain uses TRBV19 with TRBJ2-4, with TRBD1 matching 8 bases. Trimming took 4 bases from V and 6 from J; bases not matched to a gene: 8. CDR3 length: 15 amino acids. Germline V lookup: CDR1 LNHDA, CDR2 SQIVND (reference sequence). CDR3 region: CASSTTGVRVNIQYF. The CDR3 DNA is TGTGCCAGTAGTACGACAGGGGTTAGGGTAAACATTCAGTACTTC.

The chain uses TRBV5-6 and TRBJ2-7; 8 bases align to TRBD2. After removal of 0 bases from V and 3 bases from J, the junction contained 2 bases not matched to a gene. This CDR3 is 14 amino acids long. Looked up from germline, CDR1 is SGHDT and CDR2 is YYEEEE. The CDR3 DNA sequence: TGTGCCAGCAGCTTGGGCGGGAGGAACTACGAGCAGTACTTC. It yields the protein CASSLGGRNYEQYF.

The J gene is TRBJ1-5, the V gene TRBV2, with D maybe TRBD1 (5 bases). This CDR3 contains 15 residues. Trimming removed 2 bases at V and 2 bases at J, with 10 bases between. Germline CDR1 and CDR2: SNHLY and FYNNEI. The CDR3, as DNA: TGTGCCAGCAGTGAACCAGGGATCGGCAATCAGCCCCAGCATTTT. The encoded protein is CASSEPGIGNQPQHF.

This rearrangement joins TRBV5-5 to TRBJ1-2; the D is unclear. CDR3 length: 12 residues. The germline V and J ends were trimmed by 3 bases and 6 bases, with 9 bases remaining between them. Germline lookup yields CDR1 SGHKS and CDR2 YYEKEE (reference sequence). DNA for the CDR3: TGTGCCAGCAGCTCCGCGGATCATGGCTACACCTTC. This encodes CASSSADHGYTF.

The chain uses TRBV9 and TRBJ1-4; D is unclear. The V gene lost 1 base and the J gene lost 0 bases, with 7 bases spanning the gap. This CDR3 has 15 amino acids. Germline loops: CDR1 SGDLS, CDR2 YYNGEE. This chain's CDR3 is CASSVRGATNEKLFF. The CDR3 nucleotides are TGTGCCAGCAGCGTAAGAGGAGCAACTAATGAAAAACTGTTTTTT.

The chain has TRBV13 and TRBJ2-7; D perhaps matches TRBD1 (5 bases). CDR1 and CDR2 from the germline V gene are PRHDT and FYEKMQ (reference sequence). V shed 0 bases and J shed 3 bases, with 12 bases lying between them. This CDR3 has 15 residues. CDR3 sequence reads: CASSLGTGGIYEQYF. The CDR3 nucleotides are TGTGCCAGCAGCTTAGGCACAGGTGGGATCTACGAGCAGTACTTC.

This sequence joins TRBV5-4 and TRBJ1-5, with D uncertain. CDR1 SGHNT and CDR2 YYREEE come from the germline V gene (reference sequence). This CDR3 comprises 13 residues. Trimming removed 0 bases from V and 4 bases from J, with 5 bases in between. The CDR3 coding sequence is TGTGCCAGCAGCTTGGACGGTAATCAGCCCCAGCATTTT. Its translation is CASSLDGNQPQHF.

This rearrangement joins TRBV7-9 to TRBJ1-3; 8 bases fit TRBD1. The V gene's germline CDR1 is SEHNR and CDR2 FQNEAQ (reference sequence). Germline trimming cut 1 base from V and 4 bases from J; bases unmatched to any gene: 9. The CDR3 covers 17 residues. DNA of the CDR3: TGTGCCAGCAGCTTAGATGGGCAGGGGGCATCCGGAAACACCATATATTTT. This sequence encodes CASSLDGQGASGNTIYF.

The V gene is TRBV15, the J gene TRBJ1-1; D gene unclear. V was clipped by 3 bases and J by 2 bases, with 10 bases between them. CDR3 size: 14 residues. CDR1 and CDR2 from the germline V gene are LNHNV and YYDKDF (reference sequence). The CDR3 reads CATSRARINTEAFF. CDR3 nucleotide sequence: TGTGCCACCAGCAGGGCCAGGATAAACACTGAAGCTTTCTTT.

The V gene is TRBV19, the J gene TRBJ2-1; possibly TRBD2 for D (6 bases). CDR1 and CDR2 from the germline V gene are LNHDA and SQIVND (reference sequence). With 4 bases removed from V and 5 bases from J, the gap between germline ends came to 9 bases. The CDR3 loop spans 13 amino acids. The CDR3 bases are TGTGCCAGTAGTACCTTAGCGGACAATGAGCAGTTCTTC. Its translation is CASSTLADNEQFF.

V is TRBV29-1 and J is TRBJ2-3; D is uncertain. Germline CDR1 and CDR2: SQVTM and ANQGSEA. Trimming removed 5 bases at V and 2 bases at J, with 8 bases between. The CDR3 runs 12 residues. The CDR3 spells CSVPLSTDTQYF. The CDR3 DNA is TGCAGCGTTCCTCTGTCCACAGATACGCAGTATTTT.

The chain has TRBV9 and TRBJ2-1; 13 positions agree with TRBD2. The CDR3 has 15 residues. CDR1 is SGDLS, CDR2 YYNGEE, per germline. With 6 bases clipped from V and 6 bases from J, the junction kept 6 bases outside the gene matches. CDR3 in DNA: TGTGCCAGCACCCCGGGACTAGCGGGAACCAATGAGCAGTTCTTC. This encodes CASTPGLAGTNEQFF.

CDR3 coding DNA: TGTGCCAGCAGCTTTAGCGGGAGGGCTCCCTACAATGAGCAGTTCTTC. It specifies CASSFSGRAPYNEQFF. This sequence joins TRBV7-6 and TRBJ2-1, with 11 nucleotides matching TRBD2. This CDR3 is built from 16 residues. The V and J ends lost 3 bases and 2 bases, in that order; junction bases with no gene match: 3. Per germline, CDR1 SGHVS and CDR2 FNYEAQ.

The rearrangement links TRBV5-4 to TRBJ2-7; 10 bases are a match to TRBD2. Germline loops: CDR1 SGHNT, CDR2 YYREEE (reference sequence). V trimming: 4 bases; J trimming: 0 bases; junction bases outside the gene matches: 4. The CDR3 totals 15 residues. CDR3 sequence: CASSQASGSSYEQYF. In nucleotides, the CDR3 is TGTGCCAGCAGCCAAGCTAGCGGGAGCTCCTACGAGCAGTACTTC.

V usage is TRBV10-1 and J usage is TRBJ2-3; 7 bases align to TRBD2. J was trimmed by 5 bases and V by 5 bases; bases with no gene match: 7. The CDR3 loop spans 14 amino acids. Germline CDR1 WNHNN, CDR2 SYGVQD (reference sequence). The CDR3, as DNA: TGCGCCAGCAGTCATGAGCGGGAAGGAGATACGCAGTATTTT. It yields the protein CASSHEREGDTQYF.

This clone was observed once. The rearrangement links TRBV9 to TRBJ1-1; 9 nucleotides line up with TRBD1. The CDR3 is 17 amino acids. With V trimmed by 4 bases and J by 0 bases, 10 bases remained unmatched. Germline lookup yields CDR1 SGDLS and CDR2 YYNGEE. CDR3 sequence: CASSPPAGQGMNTEAFF. The CDR3 DNA sequence: TGTGCCAGCAGCCCCCCCGCGGGACAGGGAATGAACACTGAAGCTTTCTTT.

J is TRBJ2-7 and V is TRBV7-9, with a weak D call TRBD2 (6 bases). Between the trimmed V and J ends, which lost 5 bases and 4 bases, there was a span of 21 bases. CDR1 is SEHNR, CDR2 FQNEAQ, per germline (reference sequence). This CDR3 has 16 residues. Here the CDR3 DNA reads TGTGCCAGCAGCCCAGCGGTTGGGGTGGGACTTTACGAGCAGTACTTC. It encodes CASSPAVGVGLYEQYF.

CDR3 in DNA: TGTGCCAGCAGCTTAGGACTGAGCTACGAGCAGTACTTC. Amino acid sequence: CASSLGLSYEQYF. J is TRBJ2-7 and V is TRBV7-2, with D unclear. Germline CDR1 is SGHTA and CDR2 is FQGNSA. The CDR3 totals 13 residues. The V end lost 1 base, the J end lost 3 bases, and 7 bases lay between the germline ends.

This sequence joins TRBV6-5 and TRBJ2-7; 14 bases are a match to TRBD2. V dropped 5 bases and J dropped 2; count of bases not matched to a gene: 2. Per germline, CDR1 MNHEY and CDR2 SVGAGI. The CDR3 is 15 amino acids. CDR3 bases: TGTGCCAGCAGTCCGGGACTAGCGGGGGCCTACGAGCAGTACTTC. It specifies CASSPGLAGAYEQYF.

The V call is TRBV19, the J call TRBJ1-5, with TRBD1 identical over 8 bases. V lost 8 bases, J lost 0 bases, and 3 bases stayed unmatched. The CDR3 length is 14 residues. Looked up from germline, CDR1 is LNHDA and CDR2 is SQIVND (reference sequence). This CDR3 is CASGQGYSNQPQHF. The CDR3 DNA reads as TGTGCCAGTGGACAGGGATATAGCAATCAGCCCCAGCATTTT. The entire variable domain, with the rest obtained from reference TRBV19 and TRBJ1-5, is as follows: DGGITQSPKYLFRKEGQNVTLSCEQNLNHDAMYWYRQDPGQGLRLIYYSQIVNDFQKGDIAEGYSVSREKKESFPLTVTSAQKNPTAFYLCASGQGYSNQPQHFGDGTRLSIL.

This clone appeared a few times. The chain is built from TRBV7-2 and TRBJ2-3, with a weak D call TRBD1 (6 bases). Germline CDR1 SGHTA, CDR2 FQGNSA. This CDR3 has 14 amino acids. Deletions cut 1 base from V and 5 bases from J, with 10 bases between. CDR3 sequence (DNA): TGTGCCAGCAGCTTAGAGGGCAGGGGAGATACGCAGTATTTT. This translates into CASSLEGRGDTQYF.